This T cell receptor beta chain was found in a study of T-cell memory formation after mild COVID-19. About the study: Clustering of TCRs was largely donor specific.

Using constant-segment primers, 5'RACE produced TCR alpha and TCR beta cDNA libraries carrying sample barcodes and UMIs. TCRdb analysed the 5' RACE reads with MiXCR anew, one entry per CDR3 protein. The table records roughly 510,000 distinct CDR3 sequences, 15% to 20% of them present only once. Germline V gene data show CDR1 as MGHRA and CDR2 as YSYEKL. Trimming took off 2 bases at V and 1 base at J, with 17 bases between the two ends. The CDR3 sequence is 17 residues long. Study results and limitations: Among CD4+ contracting clones, most were CM and EM, and CD8+ ones EMRA.

This clonotype was seen a few times. Its antigen is currently unknown. This TCR was recovered from an adult woman who had mild COVID-19 (a few samples of this study predate the infection). Cell type and time point are not known. The chain recombines TRBV4-1 with TRBJ1-1, with D maybe TRBD1 (5 bases). Material: PBMCs or a T cell subset sorted from them (not recorded which). The CDR3 DNA is TGCGCCAGCAGCCAAATCAGAAAAGGGACGGGGAACACTGAAGCTTTCTTT. Translation: CASSQIRKGTGNTEAFF.